This T cell receptor (beta chain) appears in the sequencing data of a study of CD8 T cells in ankylosing spondylitis. V shed 7 bases and J shed 0 bases, with 13 bases lying between them. The germline V gene has CDR1 SNHLY and CDR2 FYNNEI. CDR3 length: 15 residues. Study-level findings and limits: From matched ankylosing spondylitis synovial fluid, disease-linked clones were reportedly recovered at significantly enriched levels.

A note on this clonotype: As yet, its antigen is unknown.

TCRdb recomputed calls from the 5' RACE reads with MiXCR, one row per CDR3 protein. The sample consists of some 200,000 distinct CDR3 sequences, approximately 24% of them appearing once. The sample comprised blood, either unsorted or a sorted T cell fraction (not recorded which). V gene TRBV2 combines with J gene TRBJ1-5; TRBD1 is a possible D gene (5 bases). The TCR comes from a male donor with ankylosing spondylitis or in good health (not recorded which). CDR3 DNA sequence: TGTGCCAGCACCGGGACCACAAATAGCAATCAGCCCCAGCATTTT. This sequence encodes CASTGTTNSNQPQHF. The whole variable domain, remainder taken from reference TRBV2 and TRBJ1-5, is EPEVTQTPSHQVTQMGQEVILRCVPISNHLYFYWYRQILGQKVEFLVSFYNNEISEKSEIFDDQFSVERPDGSNFTLKIRSTKLEDSAMYFCASTGTTNSNQPQHFGDGTRLSIL.